The rows below give T cell receptor beta chains drawn from one sample of a study of blood T cell repertoires in COVID-19. The protocol was immunoSEQ multiplex PCR, while the TCRdb copy is restricted to in-frame clones and leaves out a portion. The sample lists fewer than 150,000 clones, approximately 87% occurring once. What was sequenced was PBMCs or T cells enriched from blood (not recorded which). The receptors originated from a man in his fifties in a cohort exposed to, infected with or recovered from COVID-19 (not recorded which). Both conserved end residues are part of each CDR3. D genes are given only for firm matches. Clone size is stated in some rows and not others, as once, few, many or a class when expanded.

>TRBV6-5|-|TRBJ1-2|-
CASSLEGLYGYTF
TGTGCCAGCAGTCTCGAGGGCCTCTATGGCTACACCTTC
>TRBV7-8|-|TRBJ2-1|-
CASSLVQLALDEQFF
TGTGCCAGCAGCTTAGTTCAGCTAGCGCTCGATGAGCAGTTCTTC
>TRBV30|-|TRBJ1-2|-
CAWSVLWGGGRGYTF
TGTGCCTGGAGTGTACTCTGGGGGGGTGGTCGTGGCTACACCTTC
>TRBV28|-|TRBJ2-5|TRBD2
CASSGGGRETQYF
TGTGCCAGCAGTGGCGGGGGGCGAGAGACCCAGTACTTC
>TRBV11-2|-|TRBJ1-6|-
CASSLELWRSSYNSPLHF
TGTGCCAGCAGCTTAGAGTTATGGCGGAGCTCCTATAATTCACCCCTCCACTTT
>TRBV18|few|TRBJ2-1|-
CASSSPRRGDYNEQFF
TGTGCCAGCTCAAGCCCTAGACGGGGAGATTACAATGAGCAGTTCTTC
>TRBV7-9|-|TRBJ1-5|TRBD1
CASTKGQGAGQPQHF
TGTGCCAGCACCAAAGGACAGGGGGCGGGTCAGCCCCAGCATTTT
>TRBV28|-|TRBJ1-2|TRBD1
CASRPRQGAMGRYGYTF
TGTGCCAGCAGACCCCGACAGGGAGCGATGGGTAGATATGGCTACACCTTC
>TRBV3-1/TRBV3-2|-|TRBJ2-7|-
CASSRALGKEQYF
TGTGCCAGCAGCCGAGCCCTAGGTAAGGAGCAGTACTTC
>TRBV7-8|-|TRBJ1-1|TRBD1
CASSQGANTEAFF
TGTGCCAGCAGCCAGGGGGCGAACACTGAAGCTTTCTTT
>TRBV6-5|-|TRBJ2-7|-
CASSYGSKRYEQYF
TGTGCCAGCAGTTATGGGTCTAAGCGCTACGAGCAGTACTTC
>TRBV5-1|once|TRBJ2-1|-
CASSLRRVAYNEQFF
TGCGCCAGCAGCTTGAGGCGGGTAGCTTACAATGAGCAGTTCTTC
>TRBV2|-|TRBJ2-6|TRBD2
CASSGGGHPSGANVLTF
TGTGCCAGCAGCGGGGGGGGACACCCTTCTGGGGCCAACGTCCTGACTTTC
>TRBV3-1/TRBV3-2|-|TRBJ2-7|-
CASSQAAGSRSYEQYF
TGTGCCAGCAGCCAAGCCGCAGGTTCCCGCTCCTACGAGCAGTACTTC
>TRBV28|-|TRBJ2-2|TRBD2
CASSSTRLAGDAGELFF
TGTGCCAGCAGTTCAACTCGACTAGCGGGAGACGCCGGGGAGCTGTTTTTT
>TRBV9|-|TRBJ2-7|-
CASSVGSQGPYEQYF
TGTGCCAGCAGCGTAGGCTCACAGGGCCCCTACGAGCAGTACTTC
>TRBV3-1/TRBV3-2|-|TRBJ2-7|TRBD2
CASSRVSGAVYEQYF
TGTGCCAGCAGCCGGGTGAGCGGGGCCGTCTACGAGCAGTACTTC
>TRBV10-1|-|TRBJ2-2|TRBD2
CASSGLAGVANTGELFF
TGCGCCAGCAGCGGACTAGCGGGAGTCGCGAACACCGGGGAGCTGTTTTTT
>TRBV7-2|-|TRBJ1-2|TRBD1
CASRTGGDYGYTF
TGTGCCAGCCGGACAGGGGGGGACTATGGCTACACCTTC
>TRBV27|-|TRBJ2-7|-
CASSLGGYEQYF
TGTGCCAGCAGTTTGGGGGGCTACGAGCAGTACTTC
>TRBV27|-|TRBJ1-5|-
CASSPQGLRLNQPQHF
TGTGCCAGCAGTCCACAGGGTCTCCGCCTTAATCAGCCCCAGCATTTT
>TRBV20-1|-|TRBJ2-2|TRBD2
CSASKAGAGNTGELFF
TGCAGTGCTAGTAAAGCGGGGGCCGGGAACACCGGGGAGCTGTTTTTT
>TRBV18|-|TRBJ1-1|TRBD1
CASSPDYRGAFF
TGTGCCAGCTCACCGGACTACAGGGGCGCTTTCTTT
>TRBV10-2|once|TRBJ2-1|TRBD2
CASSERSSGYNEQFF
TGCGCCAGCAGTGAGAGGTCTAGCGGCTACAATGAGCAGTTCTTC
>TRBV9|-|TRBJ1-4|-
CASSPRCEKLFF
TGTGCCAGCAGCCCCCGTTGTGAAAAACTGTTTTTT
>TRBV7-2|-|TRBJ1-3|TRBD1
CASSLGRGDTIYF
TGTGCCAGCAGCTTAGGCAGGGGGGACACCATATATTTT
>TRBV2|-|TRBJ1-2|-
CASNNRDLGYTF
TGTGCCAGCAACAACAGGGATTTAGGCTACACCTTC
>TRBV4-3|-|TRBJ2-3|-
CASSQGHGTDTQYF
TGCGCCAGCAGCCAGGGGCACGGGACAGATACGCAGTATTTT
>TRBV7-9|-|TRBJ1-2|-
CASSTGTNYGYTF
TGTGCCAGCAGTACAGGGACTAACTATGGCTACACCTTC